These 9 T cell receptor beta chains came from one sample sequenced in a study of T cell responses to AZD1222 COVID-19 vaccine. Produced via immunoSEQ multiplex PCR; TCRdb's table is partial and in-frame only. The sample carries about 170,000 clones, around nine tenths recorded once. The material was peripheral blood, obtained on day 0 of AZD1222 vaccination. Receptor source: an adult in good health.

The chain uses TRBV11-2 and TRBJ1-5; TRBD1 matches at 9 bases. The J segment lost 4 bases and the V segment lost 6 bases, leaving 4 bases of the junction unmatched. The CDR3 totals 14 residues. Germline-derived CDR1 and CDR2 are SGHAT and FQNNGV. The CDR3 protein is CASSWDRVNQPQHF. The CDR3 nucleotides are TGTGCCAGCAGTTGGGACAGGGTAAATCAGCCCCAGCATTTT.

The chain couples TRBV7-2 to TRBJ2-5, with 8 bases lining up with TRBD2. Per the germline V gene, CDR1 is SGHTA and CDR2 is FQGNSA. The ends lost 0 bases at V and 12 bases at J; junction bases unmatched: 6. This CDR3 has 13 amino acids. CDR3 sequence: CASSLASVGGEYF. In nucleotides, the CDR3 is TGTGCCAGCAGCTTAGCCAGCGTCGGGGGGGAGTACTTC.

As to this clone: Other DNA sequences within the sample encode an identical CDR3. This chain links TRBV2 with TRBJ1-5; no definite D call. V lost 7 bases to trimming and J lost 2 bases, with 9 bases between them. Germline V gives CDR1 SNHLY, CDR2 FYNNEI. The CDR3 length is 13 residues. The CDR3 loop reads CASTRTGNQPQHF. As DNA, the CDR3 is TGTGCCAGCACGCGAACCGGCAATCAGCCCCAGCATTTT. Looking up the rest from reference TRBV2 and TRBJ1-5 gives the full variable domain: EPEVTQTPSHQVTQMGQEVILRCVPISNHLYFYWYRQILGQKVEFLVSFYNNEISEKSEIFDDQFSVERPDGSNFTLKIRSTKLEDSAMYFCASTRTGNQPQHFGDGTRLSIL.

The CDR3 nucleotides are TGTGCTAGTGGTTTGGGGGACAGGGGAAAATACGAGCAGTACTTC. Residues: CASGLGDRGKYEQYF. The chain links TRBV12-5 to TRBJ2-7, with 10 bases aligning to TRBD1. This CDR3 spans 15 amino acids. V was pared by 1 base and J by 4 bases, with 4 bases of the junction left unmatched. CDR1 and CDR2 from the germline V gene are LGHNT and FRNRAP.

In its sample, this clone was seen once. The chain is built from TRBV6-5 and TRBJ2-7, with D possibly matching TRBD1 (6 bases). From germline, CDR1 is MNHEY and CDR2 SVGAGI. The CDR3 runs 15 residues. Trimming removed 6 bases from V and 4 bases from J, with 19 bases in between. Here the CDR3 DNA reads TGTGCCAGCAGGGCTTACAGGGATGGGATTTACGAGCAGTACTTC. Translation gives CASRAYRDGIYEQYF.

J is TRBJ2-1 and V is TRBV10-2; 12 bases align to TRBD2. J gave up 7 bases and V 5 bases, and 0 bases lay outside the gene matches. Looked up from germline, CDR1 is WSHSY and CDR2 is SAAADI. CDR3 length equals 13 residues. The CDR3 here is CASSTSGRNEQFF. The CDR3 DNA reads as TGCGCCAGCAGTACTAGCGGGAGGAATGAGCAGTTCTTC.

V is TRBV6-5 and J is TRBJ2-7; D is undetermined. The CDR3 runs 14 residues. In germline, CDR1 is MNHEY, CDR2 SVGAGI. V was trimmed by 0 bases and J by 8 bases, leaving 14 bases between them. In DNA, the CDR3 is TGTGCCAGCAGTTACTCGACTGCCCCCCAAAAGCAGTACTTC. Translating it yields CASSYSTAPQKQYF.

This sequence joins TRBV4-1 and TRBJ1-6; possible D gene TRBD1, 5 bases. Trimming shortened V by 0 bases and J by 3 bases, and 12 bases separated the two germline ends. Germline V lookup: CDR1 MGHRA, CDR2 YSYEKL. CDR3 length: 17 amino acids. The CDR3 protein is CASSQDHYGGYNSPLHF. The CDR3 nucleotides read TGCGCCAGCAGCCAAGATCATTACGGGGGCTATAATTCACCCCTCCACTTT.

The chain recombines TRBV5-1 with TRBJ2-5; D is perhaps TRBD1 (6 bases). Germline V CDR1 and CDR2: SGHRS, YFSETQ. V shed 0 bases and J shed 1 base, with 13 bases lying between them. The CDR3 has 16 amino acids. Here the CDR3 DNA reads TGCGCCAGCAGCTTGGACAGGGTATCCCTCCAAGAGACCCAGTACTTC. Its translation is CASSLDRVSLQETQYF.